The source of this T cell receptor beta chain is a study of response to subunit inactivated influenza vaccine. Turning to this clonotype: Its antigen remains unidentified.

TCRdb reprocessed the RT-PCR reads with MiXCR, giving one entry per CDR3 protein. Of about 580,000 distinct CDR3 sequences listed, less than 15% are singletons. CDR1 and CDR2 (germline): LGHNA, YNFKEQ. The CDR3 has 15 amino acids. With 6 bases clipped from V and 4 bases from J, the junction kept 7 bases outside the gene matches. Study-level points and caveats: It was the authors' suggestion that each seasonal influenza vaccination recruits few new T cells.

This material consisted of PBMCs from blood, taken approximately 12 days after vaccination. V is TRBV4-2 and J is TRBJ2-5; 11 bases are a match to TRBD1. The sequence was obtained from a man aged 50-59 years who received an inactivated influenza vaccine. For the CDR3, the DNA is TGTGCCAGCAGTCCCGGGACAGGGGGTGGAGAGACCCAGTACTTC. As protein: CASSPGTGGGETQYF.